Below are 4 T cell receptor beta chains sequenced from a single sample in a study of T-cell reconstitution after alpha-beta-depleted transplantation in children. Unique molecular identifiers were used in preparing the TCRbeta library. One entry per CDR3 protein, called by TCRdb with MiXCR from the PCR reads. This table has 700,000 to 950,000 distinct CDR3 sequences, 15% to 20% appearing once. The source material was PBMCs, mostly from graft donor cells, sampled 360 days after TCRalphabeta/CD19-depleted stem cell transplant. The receptors shown here come from a male patient between 10 and 17 years old who had a stem cell transplant for acute lymphoblastic leukemia, so the T cells may come from the graft donor.

This clonotype occurred once. The chain employs TRBV10-2 and TRBJ1-1, with unresolved D. CDR3 length equals 11 residues. CDR1 is WSHSY and CDR2 is SAAADI in the germline V gene. The V end was cut by 10 bases, the J end by 0 bases, with 6 bases between. The CDR3 nucleotides are TGCGCCACCAGCATGAACACTGAAGCTTTCTTT. Amino acid sequence: CATSMNTEAFF.

This clonotype appeared a few times. V usage is TRBV12-3 or TRBV12-4 and J usage is TRBJ2-7, with D hard to call. This CDR3 region has 13 residues. Trimming removed 4 bases at V and 3 bases at J, with 10 bases between. The CDR3 nucleotides are TGTGCCAGCAGTTATAACGGATTCTACGAGCAGTACTTC. Translated: CASSYNGFYEQYF.

This clonotype was observed a few times. The genes are TRBV5-1 and TRBJ2-7; 14 bases are a match to TRBD2. After removal of 4 bases from V and 5 bases from J, the junction contained 8 bases not matched to a gene. The length of the CDR3 is 16 residues. Per the germline V gene, CDR1 is SGHRS and CDR2 is YFSETQ. The CDR3 nucleotides read TGCGCCAGCAGCACGGGACTAGCGGGAGTCCGCGACGAGCAGTACTTC. It translates to CASSTGLAGVRDEQYF.

This clonotype was recorded a few times. The rearrangement uses TRBV5-6 and TRBJ2-2; TRBD2 matches at 11 bases. This CDR3 is 16 amino acids long. J was trimmed by 7 bases and V by 0 bases; bases with no gene match: 5. Germline CDR1 is SGHDT and CDR2 is YYEEEE. The CDR3 loop is CASSLGLAGIGGELFF. The CDR3 DNA reads TGTGCCAGCAGCTTGGGACTAGCGGGAATTGGCGGGGAGCTGTTTTTT.